The TCR beta chain under discussion was sequenced for a study of early T cells in non-severe SARS-CoV-2 infection. Study in general: From unsorted whole blood, bulk RNA was sequenced, and the chains remained unpaired.

This clonotype was seen a few times. Molecules of cDNA were individually given unique molecular identifiers that were attached to them. Each CDR3 protein gets one entry after TCRdb re-called the 5' RACE reads with MiXCR. This table has about 30,000 distinct CDR3 sequences, around 7% appearing once. Germline-derived CDR1 and CDR2 are SGHTA and FQGNSA. The CDR3 spans 14 residues. The V end lost 3 bases, the J end lost 6 bases, and 12 bases lay between the germline ends. The chain links TRBV7-2 to TRBJ1-3; possibly TRBD1 for D (5 bases). The source material was whole blood. The clonotype comes from an adult who was a healthcare worker with PCR-confirmed SARS-CoV-2 infection or an uninfected control (not recorded which). CDR3 nucleotide sequence: TGTGCCAGCAGCTTGTTGGGGCCTGAAAACACCATATATTTT. Protein product: CASSLLGPENTIYF.